Listed here is a single TCR beta chain. What it binds is unknown. A multiplex PCR was run with 60 Vbeta primers and 13 Jbeta primers. Assay used: immunoSEQ multiplex PCR; TCRdb lists only in-frame clones, some missing. The sample comprises 160,000 or so clones, approximately 86% of which are singletons, and approximately 2% rests with the top ten. These data originate in a study of cytomegalovirus exposure and HLA in healthy donors. Study-wide results and limits: Several V segments, TRBV6-2 and TRBV6-3 among them, could not be told apart and were dropped. In vitro, a few CMV-associated chains proved specific for CMV antigens. Looking again later, the authors saw that most CMV-associated TCR beta chains seemed HLA-restricted.

Germline-derived CDR1 and CDR2 are MDHEN and SYDVKM. V shed 6 bases, J shed 0 bases, and the junction held 8 bases outside the gene matches. The CDR3 loop spans 15 amino acids. The chain combines TRBV28 with TRBJ2-7; 7 bases map to TRBD1. The TCR was taken from a woman aged 18-29 years in good health and CMV-seronegative. The sequenced sample consisted of PBMCs. The CDR3 here is CASRQGQSSSYEQYF. The CDR3 bases are TGTGCCAGCAGACAGGGACAGAGTAGCTCCTACGAGCAGTACTTC.